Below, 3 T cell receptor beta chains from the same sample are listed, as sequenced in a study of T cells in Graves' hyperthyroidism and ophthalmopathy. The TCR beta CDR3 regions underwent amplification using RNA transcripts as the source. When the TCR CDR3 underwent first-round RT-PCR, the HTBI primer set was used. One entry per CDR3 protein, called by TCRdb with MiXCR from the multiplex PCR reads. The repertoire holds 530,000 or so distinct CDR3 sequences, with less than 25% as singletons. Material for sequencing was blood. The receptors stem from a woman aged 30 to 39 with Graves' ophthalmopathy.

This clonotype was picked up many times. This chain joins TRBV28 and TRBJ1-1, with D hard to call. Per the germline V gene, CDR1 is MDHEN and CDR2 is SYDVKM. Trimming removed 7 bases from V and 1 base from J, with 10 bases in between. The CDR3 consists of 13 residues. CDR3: CASTGWENTEAFF. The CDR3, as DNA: TGTGCCAGCACCGGTTGGGAGAACACTGAAGCTTTCTTT.

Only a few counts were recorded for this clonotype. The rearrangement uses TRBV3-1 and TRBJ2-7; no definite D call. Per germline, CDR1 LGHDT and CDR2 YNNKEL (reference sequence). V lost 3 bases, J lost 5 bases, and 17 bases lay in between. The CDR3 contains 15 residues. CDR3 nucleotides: TGTGCCAGCAGCCAGCCCGGGTCCAACCACCACGAGCAGTACTTC. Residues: CASSQPGSNHHEQYF.

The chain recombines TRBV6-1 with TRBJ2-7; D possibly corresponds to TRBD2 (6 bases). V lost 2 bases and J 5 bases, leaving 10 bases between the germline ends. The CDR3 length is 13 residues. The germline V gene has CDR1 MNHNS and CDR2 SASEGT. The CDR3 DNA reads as TGTGCCAGCAGTGAAATAGGAGGGAACGAGCAGTACTTC. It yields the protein CASSEIGGNEQYF.